Detailed here is one TCR beta chain. Its antigen remains unidentified. Base qualities are not recorded, but no much larger clone differs from it by a single base. These data belong to a study of CD8+CD57+ T cells in acquired aplastic anemia (dated by TCRdb to the late 2010s). For the wider study: Extracted DNA from sorted CD4+ and CD8+ cells averaged approximately 3 ug, ranging from about 0.18 to 27.4 ug. CD8+CD57+ expansion was defined as a frequency above the mean frequency observed in healthy subjects. The paper's findings and limits, for the study overall: Although twenty-nine CD8+ CDR3 sequences were shared by patients and controls, these sequences appeared highly expressed in patients and within the immunodominant clones of patients. Patients and healthy controls showed no significant difference in CD8+ Simpson's diversity (P=0.060).

Expansion of CD8+CD57+ cells had been shown by flow cytometry in the patients chosen for sequencing. Every patient had severe acquired aplastic anemia, diagnosed using the International Study of Aplastic Anemia and Agranulocytosis and Camitta criteria. At the time blood was sampled, none of the patients had received any therapy. In the study, sorted CD4+ and CD8+ blood T cells from patients with severe aplastic anemia and from healthy subjects underwent deep sequencing of TCR repertoires. Patients were enrolled in the USA under clinicaltrials.gov protocols 00001620, 01623167, 00001397, 00071045, 00081523 and 00961064. Ficoll-Paque density gradient centrifugation was used to isolate peripheral blood mononuclear cells. Before DNA was extracted, CD4+ and CD8+ T cells were sorted using either FACS or magnetic beads. Genomic DNA served as template for TCR beta VDJ combination and CDR3 sequence profiling. TCR repertoire sequencing was run on an Illumina HiSeq 2000. As for the original processing: TRBV/TRBJ rearrangement plots, CDR3 size and DJ length profiles, and Simpson's diversity index were used to evaluate the repertoires. The most abundant DNA sequence in the deep sequencing data was taken as the immunodominant clone. CDR3 amino acid sequences were screened for sharing across subjects and compared with published repertoires and the VDJdb database. TCRdb reworked the public reads: Q25 trimming with fastp, MiXCR clone assembly, productive beta chains retained. A single entry per CDR3 protein holds the most common genes and DNA from its merged rows. The V and J calls reflect TCRdb's pipeline rather than the authors' work. The sample profile shows approximately 260,000 distinct CDR3 sequences; less than 85% of them were found once. Around 40% of the sample is taken by the ten largest.

Including cysteine and phenylalanine, the CDR3 has 15 amino acids. Only the CDR3 region is kept as DNA, spanning 45 bases read in frame from base 1. The germline V end is reduced by 5 bases and the J end by 6 bases; junction bases left unmatched: 9. CDR1 and CDR2 are drawn from the germline V gene (reference sequence): DFQATT, SNEGSKA. This TCR came from a human donor with aplastic anemia. The rearrangement joined TRBV20-1 to TRBJ2-7, and TRBD2 matches 14 of the central bases. The sample consisted of sorted CD4+, CD8+, or CD8+CD57+ T cells (not recorded which) from PBMCs. The CDR3 region: CSAGWTSGGFSEQYF. The nucleotides read TGCAGTGCTGGCTGGACTAGCGGGGGGTTCTCCGAGCAGTACTTC.